These T cell receptor beta chains were read from a single sample in a study of cytomegalovirus exposure and HLA in healthy donors. Some clones are missing from TCRdb's copy, which holds only in-frame ones; the method was immunoSEQ multiplex PCR. This sample's table has fewer than 150,000 clones. Sequencing was performed on PBMCs. All receptors come from an older woman in good health and CMV-seronegative. CDR3s include the opening cysteine and the closing phenylalanine or tryptophan. A D gene is named only where the DNA matches it firmly.

v_call	j_call	d_call	cdr3_aa	cdr3_nt
TRBV6-6	TRBJ1-6	TRBD1	CASHPRQGAYNSPLHF	TGTGCCAGCCACCCAAGGCAGGGGGCGTACAATTCACCCCTCCACTTT
TRBV7-3	TRBJ2-3	TRBD2	CASSESVGRVNTDTQYF	TGTGCCAGCAGCGAGTCAGTTGGGAGGGTGAACACAGATACGCAGTATTTT
TRBV28	TRBJ2-7	TRBD1	CASSTQGYEQYF	TGTGCCAGCAGTACACAGGGGTACGAGCAGTACTTC
TRBV6-5	TRBJ1-2	TRBD1	CASRYRDRGYGYTF	TGTGCCAGCAGATACCGGGACAGGGGCTATGGCTACACCTTC
TRBV2	TRBJ2-5	NA	CASSIDRYQETQYF	TGTGCCAGCAGTATCGACAGGTACCAAGAGACCCAGTACTTC
TRBV11-2	TRBJ2-2	NA	CASSLDLVMQGIAGELFF	TGTGCCAGCAGCTTAGATCTTGTAATGCAGGGAATAGCCGGGGAGCTGTTTTTT
TRBV6-5	TRBJ2-3	NA	CASALRGNTDTQYF	TGTGCCAGCGCCCTAAGGGGGAACACAGATACGCAGTATTTT
TRBV7-3	TRBJ1-1	NA	CASSPGTTGAQAFF	TGTGCCAGCAGCCCGGGGACTACCGGCGCGCAAGCTTTCTTT
TRBV19	TRBJ2-5	TRBD2	CATSGTNQETQYF	TGTGCCACTAGCGGTACTAACCAAGAGACCCAGTACTTC
TRBV6-5	TRBJ2-1	NA	CASSYLQGSDEQFF	TGTGCCAGCAGTTACCTCCAGGGGAGTGATGAGCAGTTCTTC
TRBV7-3	TRBJ2-1	TRBD1	CASSLTGQGYNEQFF	TGTGCCAGCAGCTTAACGGGACAGGGGTACAATGAGCAGTTCTTC
TRBV30	TRBJ1-2	NA	CAWSLGRGYGYTF	TGTGCCTGGAGCCTTGGACGGGGCTATGGCTACACCTTC
TRBV25-1	TRBJ2-7	TRBD1	CASSEDRVAYEQYF	TGTGCCAGCAGTGAGGACAGGGTGGCCTACGAGCAGTACTTC
TRBV19	TRBJ2-2	TRBD2	CASSIVLAVNTGELFF	TGTGCCAGTAGTATAGTCCTAGCGGTAAACACCGGGGAGCTGTTTTTT
TRBV10-3	TRBJ1-1	NA	CAIRQNTEAFF	TGTGCCATCAGACAGAACACTGAAGCTTTCTTT
TRBV27	TRBJ2-3	NA	CASLESGSTDTQYF	TGTGCCAGCCTCGAATCCGGTAGCACAGATACGCAGTATTTT
TRBV27	TRBJ2-5	TRBD2	CASSFGSGAQYF	TGTGCCAGCAGTTTTGGCAGCGGGGCCCAGTACTTC
TRBV9	TRBJ2-5	TRBD2	CASSGGTGLVETQYF	TGTGCCAGCAGCGGAGGAACCGGACTAGTCGAGACCCAGTACTTC
TRBV5-1	TRBJ2-1	TRBD2	CASSLDGAGDYNEQFF	TGCGCCAGCAGCTTGGACGGTGCGGGGGATTACAATGAGCAGTTCTTC
TRBV5-1	TRBJ2-5	NA	CASRLGTPQETQYF	TGCGCCAGCAGGTTGGGCACACCCCAAGAGACCCAGTACTTC
TRBV11-2	TRBJ2-3	TRBD2	CASSQGTSATDTQYF	TGTGCCAGCAGCCAGGGGACTAGCGCCACAGATACGCAGTATTTT
TRBV18	TRBJ1-2	NA	CASSPQRTNYGYTF	TGTGCCAGCTCACCACAGCGGACCAACTATGGCTACACCTTC
TRBV5-1	TRBJ1-4	NA	CASSSKQETTNEKLFF	TGCGCCAGCAGCTCGAAACAGGAAACAACTAATGAAAAACTGTTTTTT
TRBV11-2	TRBJ2-3	NA	CASSLLTTTDTQYF	TGTGCCAGCAGCTTACTAACTACCACAGATACGCAGTATTTT
TRBV19	TRBJ2-1	NA	CASSSTISDTYNEQFF	TGTGCCAGTAGTTCGACAATCAGTGATACCTACAATGAGCAGTTCTTC
TRBV28	TRBJ2-7	NA	CASSSPFGGLYEQYF	TGTGCCAGCAGTTCACCGTTCGGGGGTCTGTACGAGCAGTACTTC
TRBV27	TRBJ2-3	TRBD2	CASSLFSGGTRRDTQYF	TGTGCCAGCAGTTTGTTTAGCGGGGGAACCCGTAGGGATACGCAGTATTTT
TRBV7-8	TRBJ2-7	NA	CASSLDYRGGSYEQYF	TGTGCCAGCAGCTTGGACTACAGGGGGGGCTCCTACGAGCAGTACTTC
TRBV10-1	TRBJ1-3	NA	CASSDRRSSGNTIYF	TGCGCCAGCAGTGACCGGCGGAGCTCTGGAAACACCATATATTTT
TRBV28	TRBJ2-7	NA	CASSLLLYEQYF	TGTGCCAGCAGTTTACTGTTATACGAGCAGTACTTC
TRBV15	TRBJ1-4	TRBD1	CATSRTGDGKLFF	TGTGCCACCAGCAGGACAGGGGACGGAAAACTGTTTTTT
TRBV7-9	TRBJ1-4	TRBD1	CASSSDRVNEKLFF	TGTGCCAGCAGTTCAGACAGGGTCAATGAAAAACTGTTTTTT
TRBV18	TRBJ1-1	NA	CASSPGQENTEAFF	TGTGCCAGCTCACCGGGTCAGGAGAACACTGAAGCTTTCTTT
TRBV28	TRBJ2-2	NA	CASSLPGQNTGELFF	TGTGCCAGCAGTTTGCCAGGGCAGAACACCGGGGAGCTGTTTTTT
TRBV19	TRBJ1-1	TRBD1	CASSIGTGYEAFF	TGTGCCAGTAGTATTGGGACAGGTTATGAAGCTTTCTTT
TRBV11-2	TRBJ2-7	NA	CASSLEWRDSYEQYF	TGTGCCAGCAGCTTAGAATGGCGGGACTCCTACGAGCAGTACTTC
TRBV5-5	TRBJ1-4	NA	CASSLADEKLFF	TGTGCCAGCAGCTTGGCCGATGAAAAACTGTTTTTT
TRBV6-4	TRBJ2-7	TRBD2	CASSSLPGLALYEQYF	TGTGCCAGCAGCTCTCTCCCGGGACTAGCGTTATACGAGCAGTACTTC
TRBV5-1	TRBJ2-2	NA	CASSPSPGSPGTGELFF	TGCGCCAGCAGCCCCTCCCCTGGGTCCCCGGGAACCGGGGAGCTGTTTTTT
TRBV5-1	TRBJ1-6	TRBD1	CASSFGVFGQVNSPLHF	TGCGCCAGCAGCTTCGGAGTGTTCGGACAGGTTAATTCACCCCTCCACTTT
TRBV6-5	TRBJ1-6	NA	CASSYGGSYNSPLHF	TGTGCCAGCAGTTATGGAGGGAGTTACAATTCACCCCTCCACTTT
TRBV7-6	TRBJ1-6	NA	CASSLAIGGSSYNSPLHF	TGTGCCAGCAGCTTAGCGATTGGTGGGAGCTCCTATAATTCACCCCTCCACTTT
TRBV6-1	TRBJ2-7	NA	CASGVGGGLTYEQYF	TGTGCCAGCGGAGTTGGGGGGGGGCTGACCTACGAGCAGTACTTC
TRBV28	TRBJ2-1	NA	CASGGQPPYNEQFF	TGTGCCAGCGGCGGACAGCCGCCCTACAATGAGCAGTTCTTC
TRBV7-9	TRBJ2-2	NA	CASSLGGVGELFF	TGTGCCAGCAGCTTAGGGGGCGTCGGGGAGCTGTTTTTT
TRBV6-5	TRBJ2-5	TRBD2	CASSPGTSGQETQYF	TGTGCCAGCAGTCCCGGGACTAGCGGCCAAGAGACCCAGTACTTC
TRBV7-6	TRBJ1-1	TRBD1	CASTQGAGAEAFF	TGTGCCAGCACGCAGGGGGCCGGGGCTGAAGCTTTCTTT
TRBV5-6	TRBJ1-1	NA	CASSLAGGGAWTEAFF	TGTGCCAGCAGCTTGGCCGGTGGAGGGGCTTGGACTGAAGCTTTCTTT
TRBV7-9	TRBJ1-2	NA	CASSLYPENYGYTF	TGTGCCAGCAGCTTATATCCGGAGAACTATGGCTACACCTTC
TRBV9	TRBJ1-2	NA	CASSVEAQGNYGYTF	TGTGCCAGCAGCGTAGAGGCGCAGGGGAACTATGGCTACACCTTC
TRBV29-1	TRBJ1-3	NA	CSASDTDSGNTIYF	TGCAGCGCTTCGGACACAGACTCTGGAAACACCATATATTTT
TRBV9	TRBJ2-7	NA	CASSVRQVPYEQYF	TGTGCCAGCAGCGTAAGACAGGTGCCCTACGAGCAGTACTTC
TRBV5-1	TRBJ1-6	NA	CASSLSGTYNSPLHF	TGCGCCAGCAGCTTGTCAGGGACCTATAATTCACCCCTCCACTTT
TRBV30	TRBJ1-2	TRBD1	CASLGQDYGYTF	TGTGCCTCGTTGGGACAGGACTATGGCTACACCTTC